This TCR beta chain stems from a study of blood T cells in healthy people across ages. The trim removed 2 bases at V and 0 bases at J, leaving 7 bases unmatched. CDR1 SGHTA and CDR2 FQGNSA come from the germline V gene. This CDR3 contains 17 residues. For the second PCR, which ran for about 6 to 11 cycles, a sample-barcoded 5' primer and a J-beta primer mix were used. MiXCR, run by TCRdb on the 5' RACE reads, gives a single entry per CDR3 protein. The sample shows 1.5 million to 2 million distinct CDR3 sequences, 28% of them seen only once. This clonotype appeared a few times. The receptor was derived from a woman aged 30 to 39 in good health. This sequence joins TRBV7-2 and TRBJ1-1; 9 positions match TRBD1. Material: blood. The CDR3 sequence: CASSLTGTGTLNTEAFF. The CDR3 DNA is TGTGCCAGCAGCTTAACCGGGACAGGGACTTTGAACACTGAAGCTTTCTTT.